This T cell receptor (beta chain) was identified in a study of OX40 agonist ivuxolimab in advanced cancers. The CDR3 consists of 13 residues. Germline V gene sequence: CDR1 MNHEY, CDR2 SVGAGI. The V end was cut by 2 bases, the J end by 1 base, with 4 bases between. Assay: immunoSEQ multiplex PCR; the TCRdb copy retains only in-frame clones and omits some. Seen here are 50,000 to 70,000 clones, 70% to 90% observed once, and the top ten hold around 3%. The V and J genes are TRBV6-5 and TRBJ2-3; D call uncertain. Here the sequenced sample was CD4+ or CD8+ T cells sorted from blood, taken in a trial of the OX40 agonist ivuxolimab. This TCR was recovered from an adult with an advanced solid tumor such as melanoma, head and neck, liver or kidney cancer. This chain's CDR3 is CASSYPGTDTQYF. The CDR3 DNA follows: TGTGCCAGCAGTTACCCGGGCACAGATACGCAGTATTTT.